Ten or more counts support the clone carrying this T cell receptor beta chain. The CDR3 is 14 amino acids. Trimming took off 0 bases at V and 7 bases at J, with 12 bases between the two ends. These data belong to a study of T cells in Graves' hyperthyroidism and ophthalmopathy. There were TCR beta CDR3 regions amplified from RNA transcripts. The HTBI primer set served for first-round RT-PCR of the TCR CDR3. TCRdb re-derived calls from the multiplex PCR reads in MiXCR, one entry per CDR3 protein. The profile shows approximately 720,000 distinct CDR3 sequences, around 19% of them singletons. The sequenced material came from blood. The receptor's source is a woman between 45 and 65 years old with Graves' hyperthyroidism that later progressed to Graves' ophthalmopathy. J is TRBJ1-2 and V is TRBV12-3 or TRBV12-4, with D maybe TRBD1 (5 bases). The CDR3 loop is CASSLAHRHLGYTF. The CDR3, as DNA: TGTGCCAGCAGTTTAGCCCACAGGCACCTTGGCTACACCTTC.